These 3 T cell receptor beta chains were sequenced from one sample in a study of shared clonotypes between healthy human individuals. TCRdb's table, derived via immunoSEQ multiplex PCR, lists solely in-frame clones and lacks some. The sample has about 2.4 million clones, approximately 94% seen once. Sequencing was performed on naive CD4+ T cells sorted from blood. The sample's subset: CD45RA+ positively selected. Receptors originate from a man aged 18 to 30 in good health.

This chain uses TRBV5-1 with TRBJ2-5, with a possible D match to TRBD2 (6 bases). The DNA end favors TRBJ2-7, so the J call may be wrong. Germline CDR1 SGHRS, CDR2 YFSETQ. This CDR3 region has 14 residues. The CDR3 coding sequence is TGCGCCAGCAGCGAAAACGGACTACCCTACGAGCAGTACTTC. It is translated as CASSENGLPYEQYF.

The chain recombines TRBV15 with TRBJ2-1; 13 nucleotides agree with TRBD2. Germline CDR1 is LNHNV and CDR2 is YYDKDF (reference sequence). Trimming removed 4 bases from V and 8 bases from J; junction bases left unmatched: 14. This CDR3 comprises 18 residues. Written as DNA, the CDR3 is TGTGCCACCAGCATACTCTGGACTAGCGGGAGAAATAGCGATGAGCAGTTCTTC. It yields the protein CATSILWTSGRNSDEQFF.

The V and J genes are TRBV21-1 and TRBJ1-2; TRBD1 reflects the table's D call only, with no check against the DNA. TRBV21-1 has pseudogene status. The CDR3 spans 14 residues. The CDR3 loop is CASSVKDSVDGYTF. The CDR3 region has the DNA TGTGCCAGCAGCGTAAAGGACAGTGTAGACGGCTACACCTTC.